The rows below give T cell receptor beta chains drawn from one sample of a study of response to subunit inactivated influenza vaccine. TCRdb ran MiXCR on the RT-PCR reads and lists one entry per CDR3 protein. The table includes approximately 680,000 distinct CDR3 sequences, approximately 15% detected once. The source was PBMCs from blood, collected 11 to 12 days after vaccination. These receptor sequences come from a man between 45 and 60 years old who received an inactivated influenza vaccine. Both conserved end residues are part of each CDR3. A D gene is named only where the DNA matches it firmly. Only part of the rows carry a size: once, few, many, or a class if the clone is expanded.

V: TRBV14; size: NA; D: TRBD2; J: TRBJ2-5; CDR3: CASSLLGGGAGETQYF; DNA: TGTGCCAGCAGCCTCCTAGGCGGGGGGGCCGGGGAGACCCAGTACTTC
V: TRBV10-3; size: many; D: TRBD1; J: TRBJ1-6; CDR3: CAIAGTGDSPLHF; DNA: TGTGCCATAGCCGGGACAGGGGATTCACCCCTCCACTTT
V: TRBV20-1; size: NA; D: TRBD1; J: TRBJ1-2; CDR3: CSARIGTGSYGYTF; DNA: TGCAGTGCTAGAATTGGGACAGGGAGCTATGGCTACACCTTC
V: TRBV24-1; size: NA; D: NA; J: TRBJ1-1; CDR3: CATRQQGNTEAFF; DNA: TGTGCCACCAGACAACAGGGGAACACTGAAGCTTTCTTT
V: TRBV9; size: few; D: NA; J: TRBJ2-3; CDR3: CASSANFGGRLTDTQYF; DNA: TGTGCCAGCAGCGCAAACTTTGGGGGGCGACTCACAGATACGCAGTATTTT
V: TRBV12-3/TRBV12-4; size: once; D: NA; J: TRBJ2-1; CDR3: CASSLSGSGILSYNEQFF; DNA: TGTGCCAGCAGTTTATCGGGATCGGGAATATTGTCCTACAATGAGCAGTTCTTC
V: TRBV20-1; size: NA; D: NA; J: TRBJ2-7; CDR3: CSAIISVSYEQYF; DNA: TGCAGTGCTATTATTTCAGTCTCCTACGAGCAGTACTTC
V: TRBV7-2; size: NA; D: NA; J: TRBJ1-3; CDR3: CASSLVGQGYGNTIYF; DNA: TGTGCCAGCAGCTTAGTTGGGCAGGGTTACGGAAACACCATATATTTT
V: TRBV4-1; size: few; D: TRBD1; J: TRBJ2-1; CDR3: CASSQEGQGVFNEQFF; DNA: TGCGCCAGCAGCCAAGAAGGGCAGGGGGTATTCAATGAGCAGTTCTTC
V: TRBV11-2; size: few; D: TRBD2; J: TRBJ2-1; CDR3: CASSLGSSGSLRYNEQFF; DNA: TGTGCCAGCAGCTTAGGTTCTAGCGGGAGTCTTCGCTACAATGAGCAGTTCTTC
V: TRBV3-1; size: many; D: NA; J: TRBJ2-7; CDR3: CASSPDPSYEQYF; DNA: TGTGCCAGCAGCCCCGATCCCTCCTACGAGCAGTACTTC
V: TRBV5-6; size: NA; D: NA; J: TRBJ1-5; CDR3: CASSVGGTSNQPQHF; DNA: TGTGCCAGCAGCGTGGGGGGGACGAGCAATCAGCCCCAGCATTTT
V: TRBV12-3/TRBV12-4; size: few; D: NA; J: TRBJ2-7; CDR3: CASSSEGGGLAYEQYF; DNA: TGTGCCAGCAGTTCTGAGGGGGGAGGCCTGGCCTACGAGCAGTACTTC
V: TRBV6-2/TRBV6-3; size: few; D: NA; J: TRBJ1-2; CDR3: CASSDHAVNYGYTF; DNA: TGTGCCAGCAGTGACCACGCGGTTAACTATGGCTACACCTTC
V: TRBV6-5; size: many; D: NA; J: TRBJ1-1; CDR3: CASSYYPYTEAFF; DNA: TGTGCCAGCAGTTATTATCCTTACACTGAAGCTTTCTTT
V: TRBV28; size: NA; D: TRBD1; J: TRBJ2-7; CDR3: CASWATPGTGSREQYF; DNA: TGTGCCAGCTGGGCTACCCCCGGGACAGGGAGTCGCGAGCAGTACTTC
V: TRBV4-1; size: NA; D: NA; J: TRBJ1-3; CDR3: CASSQDVDSYSGNTIYF; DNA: TGCGCCAGCAGCCAAGATGTGGACAGTTACTCTGGAAACACCATATATTTT
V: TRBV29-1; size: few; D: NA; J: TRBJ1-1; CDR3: CSGTLNTEAFF; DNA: TGCAGCGGTACACTGAACACTGAAGCTTTCTTT
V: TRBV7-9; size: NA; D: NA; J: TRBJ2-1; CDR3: CASSFGETLYNEQFF; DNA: TGTGCCAGCAGCTTCGGGGAGACTTTATACAATGAGCAGTTCTTC
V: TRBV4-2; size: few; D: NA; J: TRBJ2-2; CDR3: CASSQDRGDTGELFF; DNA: TGTGCCAGCAGCCAAGACCGAGGGGACACCGGGGAGCTGTTTTTT
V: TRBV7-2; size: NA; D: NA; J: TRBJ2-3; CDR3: CASSLQSWDTQYF; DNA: TGTGCCAGCAGCTTACAATCTTGGGATACGCAGTATTTT
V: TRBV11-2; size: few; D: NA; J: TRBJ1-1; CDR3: CASSSLQGSNTEAFF; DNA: TGTGCCAGCAGCTCCCTCCAGGGTTCGAACACTGAAGCTTTCTTT
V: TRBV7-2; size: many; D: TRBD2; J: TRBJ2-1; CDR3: CASSLLLAGVEQFF; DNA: TGTGCCAGCAGCTTACTCCTAGCGGGAGTTGAGCAGTTCTTC
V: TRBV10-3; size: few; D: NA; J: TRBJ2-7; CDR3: CAISEGQGLSEQYF; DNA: TGTGCCATCAGTGAGGGTCAGGGCCTTTCCGAGCAGTACTTC
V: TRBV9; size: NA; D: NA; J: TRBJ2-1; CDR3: CASSEVVGDKQFF; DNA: TGTGCCAGCAGCGAAGTAGTCGGGGACAAGCAGTTCTTC
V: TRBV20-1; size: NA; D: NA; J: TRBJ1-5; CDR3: CSAIDTSNQPQHF; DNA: TGCAGTGCGATCGACACCAGCAATCAGCCCCAGCATTTT
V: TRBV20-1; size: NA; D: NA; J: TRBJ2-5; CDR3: CSARDYMRQGLETQYF; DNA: TGCAGTGCTAGAGATTATATGAGGCAGGGGTTGGAGACCCAGTACTTC
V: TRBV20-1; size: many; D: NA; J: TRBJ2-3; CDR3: CSARDQGTDTQYF; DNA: TGCAGTGCTAGAGATCAGGGCACAGATACGCAGTATTTT
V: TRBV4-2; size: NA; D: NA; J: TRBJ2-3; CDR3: CASSQDRPGVDTQYF; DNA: TGTGCCAGCAGCCAAGACCGGCCGGGGGTGGATACGCAGTATTTT
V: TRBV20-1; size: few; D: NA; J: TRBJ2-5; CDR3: CSARFSHPETQYF; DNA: TGCAGTGCTAGGTTCAGCCACCCCGAGACCCAGTACTTC
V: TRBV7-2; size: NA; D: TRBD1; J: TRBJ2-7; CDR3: CASSSYSYRDRDEQYF; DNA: TGTGCCAGCAGCTCTTACTCTTACCGGGACAGGGACGAGCAGTACTTC
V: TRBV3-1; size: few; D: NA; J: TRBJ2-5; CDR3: CASSRGGPPYF; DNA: TGTGCCAGCAGCCGCGGAGGGCCGCCGTACTTC
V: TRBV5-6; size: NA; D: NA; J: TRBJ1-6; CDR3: CASSLGGGRNSPLHF; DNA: TGTGCCAGCAGCTTGGGGGGAGGACGGAATTCACCCCTCCACTTT
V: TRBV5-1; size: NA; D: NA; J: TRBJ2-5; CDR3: CASSLQASQETQYF; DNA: TGCGCCAGCAGCTTGCAAGCTTCCCAAGAGACCCAGTACTTC
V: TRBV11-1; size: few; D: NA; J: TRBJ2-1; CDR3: CASTAPRITGDKSYNEQFF; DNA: TGTGCCAGCACCGCCCCCCGAATTACCGGCGACAAATCCTACAATGAGCAGTTCTTC
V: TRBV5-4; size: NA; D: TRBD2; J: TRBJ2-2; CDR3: CASGVAGISGGELFF; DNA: TGTGCCAGCGGGGTAGCGGGAATCAGCGGCGGGGAGCTGTTTTTT
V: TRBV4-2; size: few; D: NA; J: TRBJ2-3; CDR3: CASSRGVSTDTQYF; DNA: TGTGCCAGCAGCCGGGGGGTCAGCACAGATACGCAGTATTTT
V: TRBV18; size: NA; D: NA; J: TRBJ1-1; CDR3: CASSPPAVNTEAFF; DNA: TGTGCCAGCTCACCACCCGCAGTGAACACTGAAGCTTTCTTT
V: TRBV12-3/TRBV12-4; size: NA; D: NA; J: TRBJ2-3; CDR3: CASCSPPPVWGSTDTQYF; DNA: TGTGCCAGCTGTTCGCCCCCTCCAGTCTGGGGTAGCACAGATACGCAGTATTTT
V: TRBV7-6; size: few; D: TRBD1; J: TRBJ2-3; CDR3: CASSPGQGATSGTQYF; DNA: TGTGCCAGCAGCCCGGGACAGGGGGCGACCAGCGGTACGCAGTATTTT
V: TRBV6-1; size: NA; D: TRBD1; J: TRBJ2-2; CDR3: CASSEGTGFAGELFF; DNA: TGTGCCAGCAGTGAGGGGACAGGGTTCGCCGGGGAGCTGTTTTTT
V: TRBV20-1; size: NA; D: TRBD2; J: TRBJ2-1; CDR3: CSARRLADVWSGEQFF; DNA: TGCAGTGCTAGAAGGCTAGCGGATGTGTGGTCGGGTGAGCAGTTCTTC
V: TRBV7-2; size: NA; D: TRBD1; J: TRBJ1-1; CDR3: CASIPLGTENTEAFF; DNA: TGTGCCAGCATACCCCTTGGGACAGAGAACACTGAAGCTTTCTTT
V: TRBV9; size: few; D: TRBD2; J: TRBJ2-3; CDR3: CASSETGTSKFRRYF; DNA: TGTGCCAGCAGCGAGACCGGGACTAGCAAATTCCGGAGGTATTTT
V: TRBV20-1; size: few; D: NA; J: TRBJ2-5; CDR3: CSASIDSESSWYQETQYF; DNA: TGCAGTGCTAGCATCGATTCGGAGTCCAGTTGGTACCAAGAGACCCAGTACTTC
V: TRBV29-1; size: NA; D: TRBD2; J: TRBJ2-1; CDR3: CSAFGGGVLMGEQFF; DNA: TGCAGCGCCTTCGGCGGGGGGGTACTCATGGGCGAGCAGTTCTTC
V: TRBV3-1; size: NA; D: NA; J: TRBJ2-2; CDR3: CASSRFTTGELFF; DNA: TGTGCCAGCAGCCGCTTTACAACCGGGGAGCTGTTTTTT
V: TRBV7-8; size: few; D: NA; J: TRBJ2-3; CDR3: CASSLVASVNTDTQYF; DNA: TGTGCCAGCAGCTTAGTTGCTAGCGTAAACACAGATACGCAGTATTTT
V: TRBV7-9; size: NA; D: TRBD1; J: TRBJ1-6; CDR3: CATQSSGGTLYNSPLHF; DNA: TGTGCCACCCAGAGCTCAGGGGGAACCCTCTATAATTCACCCCTCCACTTT
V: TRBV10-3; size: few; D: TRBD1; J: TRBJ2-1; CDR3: CAISDRDRDIYNEQFF; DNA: TGTGCCATCAGTGACCGGGACAGGGATATTTACAATGAGCAGTTCTTC
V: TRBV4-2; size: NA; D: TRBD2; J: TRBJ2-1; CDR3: CASSQDGLAGVYNEQFF; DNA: TGTGCCAGCAGCCAAGACGGGCTAGCGGGGGTCTACAATGAGCAGTTCTTC
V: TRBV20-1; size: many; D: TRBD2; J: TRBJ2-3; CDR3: CSARSGGVSGTDTQYF; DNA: TGCAGTGCTAGGTCGGGGGGGGTCAGCGGTACGGATACGCAGTATTTT
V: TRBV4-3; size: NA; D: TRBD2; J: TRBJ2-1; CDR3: CASSQDGQTSGLYNEQFF; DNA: TGCGCCAGCAGCCAAGATGGCCAAACTAGCGGCCTCTACAATGAGCAGTTCTTC
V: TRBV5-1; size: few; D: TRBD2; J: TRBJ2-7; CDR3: CASSLQLLAGTYEQYF; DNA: TGCGCCAGCAGCTTGCAGCTACTAGCGGGAACCTACGAGCAGTACTTC
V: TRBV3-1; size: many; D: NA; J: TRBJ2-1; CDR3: CASSQVKGLYNEQFF; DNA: TGTGCCAGCAGCCAAGTAAAAGGGTTATACAATGAGCAGTTCTTC
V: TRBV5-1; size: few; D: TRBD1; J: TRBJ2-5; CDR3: CASSLGGQQETQYF; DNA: TGCGCCAGCAGCTTGGGGGGACAGCAAGAGACCCAGTACTTC
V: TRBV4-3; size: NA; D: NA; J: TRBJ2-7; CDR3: CASSQVVGVRSYEQYF; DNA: TGCGCCAGCAGCCAAGTAGTAGGAGTGAGGTCCTACGAGCAGTACTTC